Reported below is one T cell receptor beta chain. Its antigen remains unidentified. Version v3.0 of the immunoSEQ assay ran at survey level. The table came from immunoSEQ multiplex PCR; TCRdb's copy has only in-frame clones and leaves some out. Here the sample spans 30,000 to 40,000 clones, 65% to 80% being singletons. HIV-positive participants were all treated in the United States. Cryopreserved PBMC, at about 0.85-10 million per sample, were present before DNA extraction. This sample was taken from a study of long-term antiretroviral therapy in people with HIV. Study background: The earliest specimens came about a decade ahead of the 2015 immediate-ART recommendation. Overall study findings and caveats: After ART, diversity increased yet remained lower than transplant donor controls.

The sequencing used unsorted PBMCs, collected 2 years after starting antiretroviral therapy. This TCR was sampled from a woman in her forties or fifties with HIV.

CDR3 bases: TGTGCCAGCAGCTCAGGCCCGGGGGCCGGGAGCACAGATACGCAGTATTTT. Protein product: CASSSGPGAGSTDTQYF. This chain connects TRBV7-6 to TRBJ2-3, with D tentatively TRBD1 or TRBD2 (6 bases each). Trimming took off 4 bases at V and 0 bases at J, with 17 bases between the two ends. In germline, CDR1 is SGHVS, CDR2 FNYEAQ. This CDR3 is built from 17 residues.